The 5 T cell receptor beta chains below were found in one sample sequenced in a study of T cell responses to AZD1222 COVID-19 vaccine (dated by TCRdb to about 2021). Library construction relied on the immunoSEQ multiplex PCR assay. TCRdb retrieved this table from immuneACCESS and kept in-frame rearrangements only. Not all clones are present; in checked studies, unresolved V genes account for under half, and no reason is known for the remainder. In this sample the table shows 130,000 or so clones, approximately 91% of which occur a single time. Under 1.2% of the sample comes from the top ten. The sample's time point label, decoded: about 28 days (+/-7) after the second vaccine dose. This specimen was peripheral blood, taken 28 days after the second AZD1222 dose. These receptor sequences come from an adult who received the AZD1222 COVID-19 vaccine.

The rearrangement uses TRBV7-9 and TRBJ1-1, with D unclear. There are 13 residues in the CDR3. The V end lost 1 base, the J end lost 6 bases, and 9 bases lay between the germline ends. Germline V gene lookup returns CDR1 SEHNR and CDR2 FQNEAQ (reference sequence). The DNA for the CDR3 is TGTGCCAGCAGCTTAGGGACGGTCCCTGAAGCTTTCTTT. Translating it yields CASSLGTVPEAFF.

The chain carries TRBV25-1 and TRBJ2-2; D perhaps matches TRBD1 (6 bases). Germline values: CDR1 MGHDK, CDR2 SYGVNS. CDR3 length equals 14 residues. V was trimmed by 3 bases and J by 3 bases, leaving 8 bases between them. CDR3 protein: CASSEGQDTGELFF. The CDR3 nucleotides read TGTGCCAGCAGTGAGGGACAAGACACCGGGGAGCTGTTTTTT.

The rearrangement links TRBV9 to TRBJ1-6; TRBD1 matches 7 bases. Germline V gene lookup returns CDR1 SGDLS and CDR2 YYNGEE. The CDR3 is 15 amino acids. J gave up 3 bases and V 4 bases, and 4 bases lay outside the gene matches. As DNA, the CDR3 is TGTGCCAGCAGCCCCCGGACAGGCTATAATTCACCCCTCCACTTT. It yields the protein CASSPRTGYNSPLHF. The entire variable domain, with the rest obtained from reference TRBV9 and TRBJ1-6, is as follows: DSGVTQTPKHLITATGQRVTLRCSPRSGDLSVYWYQQSLDQGLQFLIQYYNGEERAKGNILERFSAQQFPDLHSELNLSSLELGDSALYFCASSPRTGYNSPLHFGNGTRLTVT.

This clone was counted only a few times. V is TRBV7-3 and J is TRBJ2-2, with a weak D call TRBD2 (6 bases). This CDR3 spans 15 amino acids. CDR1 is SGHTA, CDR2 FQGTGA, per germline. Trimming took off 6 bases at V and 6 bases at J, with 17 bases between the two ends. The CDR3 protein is CASSFGIGTAGELFF. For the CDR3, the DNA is TGTGCCAGCAGTTTTGGAATTGGGACTGCCGGGGAGCTGTTTTTT.

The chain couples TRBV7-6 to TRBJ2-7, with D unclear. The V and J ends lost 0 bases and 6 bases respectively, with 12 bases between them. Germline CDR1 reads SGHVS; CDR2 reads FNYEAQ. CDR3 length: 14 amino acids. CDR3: CASSLALRSAEQYF. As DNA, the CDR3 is TGTGCCAGCAGCTTAGCGCTCAGAAGTGCCGAGCAGTACTTC.